This T cell receptor (beta chain) was identified during a study of CD8 T cells in ankylosing spondylitis. General study results and limits: Disease-associated clones were reportedly significantly overrepresented in matched ankylosing spondylitis synovial fluid. A motif of fewer than ten highly homologous TCR beta variants was seen as apparently characteristic of ankylosing spondylitis blood.

TCRdb reprocessed the 5' RACE reads with MiXCR, giving one entry per CDR3 protein. The sample carries around 130,000 distinct CDR3 sequences, roughly 7.3% recorded once. At least ten counts were recorded for this clonotype. No antigen is known for it. Sequenced material: blood, either unsorted or a sorted T cell fraction (not recorded which). This clonotype was obtained from a male donor with ankylosing spondylitis or in good health (not recorded which).

The CDR3 DNA sequence: TGTGCCAGCAGGCCAGCGAATGAGCAGTTCTTC. The encoded protein is CASRPANEQFF. The genes are TRBV12-3 or TRBV12-4 and TRBJ2-1, with D hard to call. V dropped 6 bases and J dropped 7 bases, with 7 bases sitting between them. There are 11 residues in the CDR3.